This T cell receptor beta chain was sequenced during a study of blood T cell repertoires in COVID-19. Across the study: Researchers got acute and convalescent COVID-19 samples from the United States, Italy and Spain.

Per the original methods: Amplification of reference gene primers provided the estimated nucleated cell counts. Clones were sequenced by immunoSEQ multiplex PCR, and TCRdb holds only the in-frame ones, with some missing. V and J calls plus clone size are reproduced from that table; the DNA served to infer D and trimming. The table has 300,000 to 450,000 clones, more than 70% seen once; the top ten hold more than 1.5%. From germline, CDR1 is MNHEY and CDR2 SMNVEV (reference sequence). The CDR3 extends over 14 amino acids. J was trimmed by 7 bases and V by 3 bases; bases with no gene match: 2. This sequence originates from a man aged 40-49 years in a cohort exposed to, infected with or recovered from COVID-19 (not recorded which). Sequenced input: PBMCs or T cells enriched from blood (not recorded which). V is TRBV27 and J is TRBJ2-7; 14 positions agree with TRBD2. In nucleotides, the CDR3 is TGTGCCAGCAGTTTGACTAGCGGGGGGGGAGAGCAGTACTTC. Translated, it gives CASSLTSGGGEQYF.